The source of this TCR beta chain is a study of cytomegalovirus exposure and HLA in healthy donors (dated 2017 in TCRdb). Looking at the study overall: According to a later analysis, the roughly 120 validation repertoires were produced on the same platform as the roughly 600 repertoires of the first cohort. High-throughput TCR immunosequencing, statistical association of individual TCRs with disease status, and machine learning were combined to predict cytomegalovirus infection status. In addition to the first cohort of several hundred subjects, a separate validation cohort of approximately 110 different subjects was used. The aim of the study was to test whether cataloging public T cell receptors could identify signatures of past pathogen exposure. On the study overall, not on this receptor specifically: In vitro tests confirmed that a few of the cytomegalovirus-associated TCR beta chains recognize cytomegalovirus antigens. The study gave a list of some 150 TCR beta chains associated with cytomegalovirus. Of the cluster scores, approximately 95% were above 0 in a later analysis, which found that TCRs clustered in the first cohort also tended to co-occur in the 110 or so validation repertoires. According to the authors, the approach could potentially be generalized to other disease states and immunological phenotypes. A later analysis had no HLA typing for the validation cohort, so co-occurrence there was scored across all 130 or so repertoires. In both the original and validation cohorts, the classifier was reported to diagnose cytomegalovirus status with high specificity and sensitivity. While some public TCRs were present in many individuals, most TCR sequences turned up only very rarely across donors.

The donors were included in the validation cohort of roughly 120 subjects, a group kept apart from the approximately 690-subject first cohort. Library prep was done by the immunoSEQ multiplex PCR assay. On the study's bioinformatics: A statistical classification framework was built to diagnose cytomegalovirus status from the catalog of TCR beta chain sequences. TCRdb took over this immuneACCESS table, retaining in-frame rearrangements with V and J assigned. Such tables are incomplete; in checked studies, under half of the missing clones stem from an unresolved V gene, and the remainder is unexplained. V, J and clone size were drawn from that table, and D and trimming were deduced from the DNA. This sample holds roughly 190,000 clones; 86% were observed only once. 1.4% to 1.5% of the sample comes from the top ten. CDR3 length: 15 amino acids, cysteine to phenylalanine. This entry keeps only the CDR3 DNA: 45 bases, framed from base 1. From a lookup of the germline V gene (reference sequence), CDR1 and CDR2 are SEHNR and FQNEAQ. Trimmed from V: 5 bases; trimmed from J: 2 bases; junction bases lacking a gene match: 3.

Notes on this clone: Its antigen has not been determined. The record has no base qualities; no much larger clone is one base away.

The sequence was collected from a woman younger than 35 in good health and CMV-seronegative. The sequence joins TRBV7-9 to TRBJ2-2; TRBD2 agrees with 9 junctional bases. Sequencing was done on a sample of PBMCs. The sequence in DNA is TGTGCCAGCAGCAGACTAGCGGCAAACACCGGGGAGCTGTTTTTT. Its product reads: CASSRLAANTGELFF. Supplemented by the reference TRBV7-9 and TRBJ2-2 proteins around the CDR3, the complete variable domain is DTGVSQNPRHKITKRGQNVTFRCDPISEHNRLYWYRQTLGQGPEFLTYFQNEAQLEKSRLLSDRFSAERPKGSFSTLEIQRTEQGDSAMYLCASSRLAANTGELFFGEGSRLTVL.